This entry lists 12 T cell receptor beta chains sequenced from one sample in a study of cytomegalovirus exposure and HLA in healthy donors. PCR involved 60 Vbeta and 13 Jbeta primers. Clones were read by immunoSEQ multiplex PCR, and TCRdb kept only the in-frame ones, dropping some. The data show more than 150,000 clones, with 75% to 85% seen just once and 1.5% to 2% held by the top ten. Sequencing used PBMCs. The receptor set was obtained from a man younger than 35 in good health and CMV-seronegative.

This clone was observed a single time. The rearrangement uses TRBV9 and TRBJ2-1; 9 bases are a match to TRBD1. Germline CDR1 is SGDLS and CDR2 is YYNGEE. The CDR3 loop spans 15 amino acids. Trimming removed 3 bases from V and 7 bases from J; junction bases left unmatched: 8. DNA for the CDR3: TGTGCCAGCAGCGGGGAAACCGGGACAGGGAATGAGCAGTTCTTC. Amino acid sequence: CASSGETGTGNEQFF.

This clone has just a few counts. The chain is built from TRBV6-1 and TRBJ2-7; 10 bases align to TRBD1. The CDR3 loop spans 17 amino acids. Germline assignment: CDR1 MNHNS and CDR2 SASEGT. The V gene end was trimmed by 0 bases and the J gene end by 2 bases; junction bases not matched to a gene: 7. The CDR3 is CASSEARDRGLPYEQYF. The CDR3 region has the DNA TGTGCCAGCAGTGAAGCGCGGGACAGGGGCCTCCCCTACGAGCAGTACTTC.

The rearrangement joins TRBV19 to TRBJ2-1; 10 nucleotides line up with TRBD2. CDR3 length equals 16 residues. V shed 5 bases and J 3 bases; nucleotides not matched to a gene: 7. Germline CDR1 is LNHDA and CDR2 is SQIVND (reference sequence). This CDR3 reads CASSPRSGGLYNEQFF. The CDR3 bases are TGTGCCAGTAGTCCCCGTAGCGGGGGGCTCTACAATGAGCAGTTCTTC.

The V call is TRBV9, the J call TRBJ2-1; perhaps TRBD2 as D (6 bases). V shed 4 bases and J shed 9 bases, with 14 bases lying between them. The CDR3 extends over 13 amino acids. Germline CDR1 is SGDLS and CDR2 is YYNGEE. CDR3 nucleotide sequence: TGTGCCAGCAGCCCGGAGGGGCCCAGTGAGCAGTTCTTC. Translated, it gives CASSPEGPSEQFF.

The genes are TRBV7-3 and TRBJ2-2; D is possibly TRBD1 (5 bases). V lost 4 bases and J 6 bases, leaving 9 bases between the germline ends. Germline values: CDR1 SGHTA, CDR2 FQGTGA. This CDR3 comprises 13 residues. CDR3 residues: CASSSQGPGELFF. CDR3 bases: TGTGCCAGCAGCTCCCAGGGCCCCGGGGAGCTGTTTTTT. The whole variable domain, remainder taken from reference TRBV7-3 and TRBJ2-2, is GAGVSQTPSNKVTEKGKYVELRCDPISGHTALYWYRQSLGQGPEFLIYFQGTGAADDSGLPNDRFFAVRPEGSVSTLKIQRTERGDSAVYLCASSSQGPGELFFGEGSRLTVL.

The chain recombines TRBV6-1 with TRBJ2-1; 7 nucleotides align to TRBD2. The length of the CDR3 is 14 residues. The V and J ends lost 6 bases and 4 bases, in that order; junction bases with no gene match: 6. Germline-derived CDR1 and CDR2 are MNHNS and SASEGT. The CDR3 here is CASRRLADYNEQFF. As DNA, the CDR3 is TGTGCCAGCAGACGACTAGCTGATTACAATGAGCAGTTCTTC.

The genes are TRBV18 and TRBJ1-2, with D hard to call. V was trimmed by 3 bases and J by 8 bases, leaving 10 bases between them. This CDR3 has 12 amino acids. Germline lookup yields CDR1 KGHSH and CDR2 LQKENI. The CDR3 DNA reads TGTGCCAGCTCACCCCTAGTATCGGGCTACACCTTC. It translates to CASSPLVSGYTF.

Note on this clone: Its ends do not fully match the called genes, so a read error is possible. Other DNA sequences in this specimen translate into the identical CDR3. The V and J genes are TRBV11-1 and TRBJ1-2, with 7 bases identical to TRBD1. There are 16 residues in the CDR3. The germline CDR1 and CDR2 sequences are SGHAT and FQDESV (reference sequence). CDR3 sequence: CASSSQRTGDRYGYTF. The CDR3 coding sequence is TGTGCCAGTAGCTCCCAGCGTACAGGGGACCGGTATGGCTACACCTTC.

The V gene is TRBV10-3, the J gene TRBJ1-1; 8 bases are a match to TRBD1. V was clipped by 1 base and J by 3 bases; unmatched bases: 10. This CDR3 region has 17 residues. Germline lookup yields CDR1 ENHRY and CDR2 SYGVKD. The CDR3 loop reads CAISELTPGTGDTEAFF. CDR3 sequence (DNA): TGTGCCATCAGTGAGTTAACGCCCGGGACAGGCGACACTGAAGCTTTCTTT.

This clone was seen a single time. The rearrangement links TRBV2 to TRBJ2-2; TRBD1 matches at 10 bases. The germline CDR1 and CDR2 sequences are SNHLY and FYNNEI. The J segment lost 6 bases and the V segment lost 7 bases, leaving 8 bases of the junction unmatched. This CDR3 is built from 15 residues. The CDR3 DNA sequence: TGTGCCAGCAACGACAGGGGGCGTCTATCCGGGGAGCTGTTTTTT. Its translation is CASNDRGRLSGELFF.

The gene calls are TRBV2 and TRBJ1-2; D ambiguous. Deletions cut 7 bases from V and 1 base from J, with 13 bases between. CDR3 length: 14 amino acids. The germline V gene has CDR1 SNHLY and CDR2 FYNNEI. The CDR3 region is CASIIRGSNYGYTF. The CDR3 DNA follows: TGTGCCAGCATTATAAGAGGTAGTAACTATGGCTACACCTTC.

In its sample, this clone was seen a few times. The V and J genes are TRBV6-1 and TRBJ1-4; 8 bases align to TRBD1. Losses at the gene ends were 6 bases for V and 3 bases for J; bases not matched to a gene: 0. Germline V gene data show CDR1 as MNHNS and CDR2 as SASEGT. This CDR3 is built from 13 residues. The CDR3 nucleotides are TGTGCCAGCAGCAGGGGGCCTAATGAAAAACTGTTTTTT. It specifies CASSRGPNEKLFF.